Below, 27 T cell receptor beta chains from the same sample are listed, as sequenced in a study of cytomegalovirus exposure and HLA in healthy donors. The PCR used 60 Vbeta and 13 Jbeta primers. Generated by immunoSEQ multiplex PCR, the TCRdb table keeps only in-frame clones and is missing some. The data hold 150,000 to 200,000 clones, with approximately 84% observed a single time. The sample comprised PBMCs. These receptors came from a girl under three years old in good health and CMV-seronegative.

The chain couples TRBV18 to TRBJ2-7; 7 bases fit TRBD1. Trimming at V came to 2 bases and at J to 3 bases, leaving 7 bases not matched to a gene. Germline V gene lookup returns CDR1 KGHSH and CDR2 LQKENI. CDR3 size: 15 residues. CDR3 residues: CASSPAGTAIYEQYF. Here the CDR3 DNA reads TGTGCCAGCTCACCAGCCGGGACAGCAATCTACGAGCAGTACTTC.

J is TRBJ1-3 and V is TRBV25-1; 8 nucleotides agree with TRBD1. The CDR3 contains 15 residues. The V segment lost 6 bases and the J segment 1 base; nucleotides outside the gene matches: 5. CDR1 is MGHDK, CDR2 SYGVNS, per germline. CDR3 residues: CASSERQGSGNTIYF. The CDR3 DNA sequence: TGTGCCAGCAGCGAGAGACAGGGGTCTGGAAACACCATATATTTT.

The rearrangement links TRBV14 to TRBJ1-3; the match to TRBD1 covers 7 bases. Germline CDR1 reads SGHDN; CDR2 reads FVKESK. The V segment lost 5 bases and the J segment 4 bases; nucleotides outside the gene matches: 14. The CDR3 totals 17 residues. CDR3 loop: CASSKRIGTEKGNTIYF. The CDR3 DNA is TGTGCCAGCAGCAAACGAATCGGGACAGAGAAGGGAAACACCATATATTTT.

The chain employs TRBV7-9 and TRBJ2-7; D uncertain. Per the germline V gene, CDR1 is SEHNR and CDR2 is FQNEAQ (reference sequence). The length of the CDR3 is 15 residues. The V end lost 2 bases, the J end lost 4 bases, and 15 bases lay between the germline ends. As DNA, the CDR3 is TGTGCCAGCAGCTTACGTCCGGTTTCGGGTTACGAGCAGTACTTC. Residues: CASSLRPVSGYEQYF.

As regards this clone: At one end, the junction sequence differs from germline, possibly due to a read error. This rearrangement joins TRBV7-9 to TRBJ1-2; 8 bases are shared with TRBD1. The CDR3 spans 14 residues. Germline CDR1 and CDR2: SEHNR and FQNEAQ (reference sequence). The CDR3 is CSSSLGQGAGGYTF. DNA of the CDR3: TGTTCCAGCAGCTTAGGGCAGGGGGCGGGTGGCTACACCTTC.

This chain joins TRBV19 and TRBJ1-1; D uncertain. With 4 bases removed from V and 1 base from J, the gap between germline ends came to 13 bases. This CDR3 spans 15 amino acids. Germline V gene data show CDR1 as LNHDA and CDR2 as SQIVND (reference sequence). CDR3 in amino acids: CASSTPGVENTEAFF. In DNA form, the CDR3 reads TGTGCCAGTAGTACCCCAGGTGTAGAGAACACTGAAGCTTTCTTT.

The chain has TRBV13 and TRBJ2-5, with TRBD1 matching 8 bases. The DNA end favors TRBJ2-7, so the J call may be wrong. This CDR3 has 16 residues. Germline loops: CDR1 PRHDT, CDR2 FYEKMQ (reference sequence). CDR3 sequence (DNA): TGTGCCAGCAGCCCAGACAGGGGCCACGAATTCTACGAGCAGTACTTC. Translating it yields CASSPDRGHEFYEQYF.

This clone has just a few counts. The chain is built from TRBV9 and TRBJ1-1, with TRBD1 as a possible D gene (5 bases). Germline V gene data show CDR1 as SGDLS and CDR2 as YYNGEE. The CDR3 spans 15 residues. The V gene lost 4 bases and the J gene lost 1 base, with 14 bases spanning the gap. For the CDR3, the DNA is TGTGCCAGCAGCTCCTCGGGACTGAAGAACACTGAAGCTTTCTTT. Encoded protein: CASSSSGLKNTEAFF.

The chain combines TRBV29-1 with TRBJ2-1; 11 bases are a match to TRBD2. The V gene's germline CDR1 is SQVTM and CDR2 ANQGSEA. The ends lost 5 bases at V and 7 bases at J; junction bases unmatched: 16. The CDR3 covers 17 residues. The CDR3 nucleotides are TGCAGCGTTCCCTCGTTTATTAGCGGGAGGGCCAGGAATGAGCAGTTCTTC. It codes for CSVPSFISGRARNEQFF.

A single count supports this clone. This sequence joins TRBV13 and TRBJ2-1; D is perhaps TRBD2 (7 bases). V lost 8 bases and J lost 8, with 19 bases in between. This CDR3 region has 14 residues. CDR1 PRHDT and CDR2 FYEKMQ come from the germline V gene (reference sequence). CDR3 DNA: TGTGCCAGCGTAATAGGTCGGGGGGCAGATGAGCAGTTCTTC. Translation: CASVIGRGADEQFF.

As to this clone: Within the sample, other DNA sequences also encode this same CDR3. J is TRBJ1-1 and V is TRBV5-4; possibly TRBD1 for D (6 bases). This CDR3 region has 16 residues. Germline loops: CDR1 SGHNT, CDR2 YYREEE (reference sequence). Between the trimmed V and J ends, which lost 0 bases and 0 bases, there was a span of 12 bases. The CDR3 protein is CASSLGQGLMNTEAFF. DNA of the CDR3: TGTGCCAGCAGCTTGGGTCAGGGGCTTATGAACACTGAAGCTTTCTTT.

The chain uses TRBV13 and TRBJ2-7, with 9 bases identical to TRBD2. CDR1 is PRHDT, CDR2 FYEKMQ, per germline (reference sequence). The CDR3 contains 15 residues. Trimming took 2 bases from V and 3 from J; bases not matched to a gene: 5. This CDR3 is CASSLRTSAYYEQYF. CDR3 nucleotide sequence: TGTGCCAGCAGCTTACGGACTAGCGCGTACTACGAGCAGTACTTC.

The CDR3 loop is CASSPGFSQPQHF. The CDR3 region has the DNA TGTGCCAGCAGCCCAGGGTTTTCTCAGCCCCAGCATTTT. The chain joins TRBV14 to TRBJ1-5; the D gene is possibly TRBD1 (5 bases). Per germline, CDR1 SGHDN and CDR2 FVKESK. The CDR3 contains 13 residues. Trimming took 4 bases from V and 6 from J, leaving 10 bases between them.

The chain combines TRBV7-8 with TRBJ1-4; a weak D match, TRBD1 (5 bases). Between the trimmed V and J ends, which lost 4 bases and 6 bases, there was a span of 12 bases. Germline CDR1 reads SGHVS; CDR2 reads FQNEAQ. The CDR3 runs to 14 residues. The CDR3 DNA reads TGTGCCAGCAGCTACCGGGGGAGAGATGAAAAACTGTTTTTT. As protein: CASSYRGRDEKLFF.

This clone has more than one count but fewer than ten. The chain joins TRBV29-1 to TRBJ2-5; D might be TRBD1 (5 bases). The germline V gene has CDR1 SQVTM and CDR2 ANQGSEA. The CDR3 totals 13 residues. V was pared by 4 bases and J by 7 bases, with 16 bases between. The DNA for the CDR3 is TGCAGCGTTGGCGGACACCTGCGAGGGACCCAGTACTTC. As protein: CSVGGHLRGTQYF.

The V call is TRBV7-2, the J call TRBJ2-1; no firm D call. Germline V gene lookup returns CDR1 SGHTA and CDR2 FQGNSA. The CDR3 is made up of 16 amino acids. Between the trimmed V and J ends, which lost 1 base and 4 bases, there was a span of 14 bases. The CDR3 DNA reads TGTGCCAGCAGCTTAGAAGTAGCCGGCGGTTACAATGAGCAGTTCTTC. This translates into CASSLEVAGGYNEQFF.

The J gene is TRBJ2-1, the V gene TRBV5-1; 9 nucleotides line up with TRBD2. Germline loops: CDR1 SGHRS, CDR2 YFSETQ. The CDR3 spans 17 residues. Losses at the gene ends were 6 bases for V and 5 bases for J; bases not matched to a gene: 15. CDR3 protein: CASMRVAGARIDNEQFF. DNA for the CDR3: TGCGCCAGCATGCGAGTAGCGGGGGCCCGCATAGACAATGAGCAGTTCTTC. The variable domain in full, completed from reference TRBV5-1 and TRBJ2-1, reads KAGVTQTPRYLIKTRGQQVTLSCSPISGHRSVSWYQQTPGQGLQFLFEYFSETQRNKGNFPGRFSGRQFSNSRSEMNVSTLELGDSALYLCASMRVAGARIDNEQFFGPGTRLTVL.

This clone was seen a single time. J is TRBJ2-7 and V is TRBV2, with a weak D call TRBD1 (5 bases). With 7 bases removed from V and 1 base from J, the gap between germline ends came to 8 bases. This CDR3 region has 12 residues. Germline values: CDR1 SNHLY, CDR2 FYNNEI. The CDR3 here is CASTPGSYEQYF. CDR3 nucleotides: TGTGCCAGCACGCCAGGGTCCTACGAGCAGTACTTC. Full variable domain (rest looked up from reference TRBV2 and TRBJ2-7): EPEVTQTPSHQVTQMGQEVILRCVPISNHLYFYWYRQILGQKVEFLVSFYNNEISEKSEIFDDQFSVERPDGSNFTLKIRSTKLEDSAMYFCASTPGSYEQYFGPGTRLTVT.

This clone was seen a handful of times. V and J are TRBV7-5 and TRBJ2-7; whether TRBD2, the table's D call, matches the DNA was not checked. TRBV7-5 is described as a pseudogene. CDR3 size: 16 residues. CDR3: CVRSLVTSGLRYEQYF. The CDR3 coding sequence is TGTGTCAGAAGCTTAGTAACTAGCGGCCTCCGGTACGAGCAGTACTTC.

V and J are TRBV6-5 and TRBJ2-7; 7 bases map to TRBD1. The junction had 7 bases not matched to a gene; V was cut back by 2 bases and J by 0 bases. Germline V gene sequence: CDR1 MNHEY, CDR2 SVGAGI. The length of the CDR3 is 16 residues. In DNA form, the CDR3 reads TGTGCCAGCAGTTACAGTTGGACAGGAAGCTCCTACGAGCAGTACTTC. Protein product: CASSYSWTGSSYEQYF.

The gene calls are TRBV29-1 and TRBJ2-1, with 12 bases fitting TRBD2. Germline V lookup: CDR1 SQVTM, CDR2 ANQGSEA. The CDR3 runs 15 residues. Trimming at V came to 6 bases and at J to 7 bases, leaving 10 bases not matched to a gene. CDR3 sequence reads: CSVGLRLAGENEQFF. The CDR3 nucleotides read TGCAGCGTCGGCCTCAGACTAGCGGGAGAGAATGAGCAGTTCTTC.

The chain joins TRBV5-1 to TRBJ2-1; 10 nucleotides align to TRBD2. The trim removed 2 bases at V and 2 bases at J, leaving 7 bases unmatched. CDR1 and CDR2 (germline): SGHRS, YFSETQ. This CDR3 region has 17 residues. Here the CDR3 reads CASSFWSSGGPYNEQFF. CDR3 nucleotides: TGCGCCAGCAGCTTTTGGTCTAGCGGGGGACCCTACAATGAGCAGTTCTTC.

The CDR3 sequence: CASSLKPTFGSYEQYF. As DNA, the CDR3 is TGCGCCAGCAGCTTAAAACCCACTTTTGGCTCCTACGAGCAGTACTTC. The genes are TRBV5-1 and TRBJ2-7, with unresolved D. The germline V gene encodes CDR1 SGHRS and CDR2 YFSETQ. This CDR3 contains 16 residues. Trimming cost V 2 bases and J 0 bases, with 15 bases left between them.

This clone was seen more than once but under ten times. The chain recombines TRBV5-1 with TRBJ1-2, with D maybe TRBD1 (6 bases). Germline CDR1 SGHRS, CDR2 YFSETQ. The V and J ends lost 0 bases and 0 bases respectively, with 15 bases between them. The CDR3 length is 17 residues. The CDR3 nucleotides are TGCGCCAGCAGCTTGGGGCAGGGGCTGGCGACTAACTATGGCTACACCTTC. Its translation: CASSLGQGLATNYGYTF.

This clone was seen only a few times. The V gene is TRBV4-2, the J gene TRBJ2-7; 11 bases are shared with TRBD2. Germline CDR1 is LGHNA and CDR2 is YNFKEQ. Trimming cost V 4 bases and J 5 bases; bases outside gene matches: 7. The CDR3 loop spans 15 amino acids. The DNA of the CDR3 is TGTGCCAGCAGCCCCCTAGCGGGGGGCCCCCACGAGCAGTACTTC. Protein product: CASSPLAGGPHEQYF.

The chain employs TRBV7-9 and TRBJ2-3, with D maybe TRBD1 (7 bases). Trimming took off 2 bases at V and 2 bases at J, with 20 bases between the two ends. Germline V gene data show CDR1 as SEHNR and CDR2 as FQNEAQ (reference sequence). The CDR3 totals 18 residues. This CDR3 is CASSLKPGGGRVTDTQYF. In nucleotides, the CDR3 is TGTGCCAGCAGCTTAAAGCCAGGGGGAGGCCGGGTCACAGATACGCAGTATTTT.

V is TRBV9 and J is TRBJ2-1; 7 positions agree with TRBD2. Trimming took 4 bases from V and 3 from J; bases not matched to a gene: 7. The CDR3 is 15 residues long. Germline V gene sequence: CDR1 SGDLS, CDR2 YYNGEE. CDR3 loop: CASSSSSGYYNEQFF. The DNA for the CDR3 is TGTGCCAGCAGCTCATCTAGCGGTTACTACAATGAGCAGTTCTTC. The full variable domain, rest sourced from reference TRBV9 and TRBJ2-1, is DSGVTQTPKHLITATGQRVTLRCSPRSGDLSVYWYQQSLDQGLQFLIQYYNGEERAKGNILERFSAQQFPDLHSELNLSSLELGDSALYFCASSSSSGYYNEQFFGPGTRLTVL.